Below, 29 T cell receptor beta chains from the same sample are listed, as sequenced in a study of blood T cell repertoires in COVID-19. Here immunoSEQ multiplex PCR was the method, and the copy in TCRdb shows in-frame clones only, minus some. The profile shows approximately 240,000 clones, around 90% of them singletons. The source material was PBMCs or T cells enriched from blood (not recorded which). Source of these receptors: a woman aged 25 to 39 with acute COVID-19.

V is TRBV6-8 and J is TRBJ2-5, with 11 positions matching TRBD1. Trimming removed 6 bases from V and 2 bases from J; junction bases left unmatched: 8. Germline V gene lookup returns CDR1 MNHGY and CDR2 SAAAGT. This CDR3 is built from 16 residues. CDR3 loop: CASRRPDRGRQETQYF. CDR3 sequence (DNA): TGTGCCAGCAGGCGCCCGGACAGGGGGCGACAAGAGACCCAGTACTTC.

The chain combines TRBV28 with TRBJ2-5, with TRBD2 matching 10 bases. The germline gives CDR1 MDHEN, CDR2 SYDVKM. The J segment lost 5 bases and the V segment lost 3 bases, leaving 12 bases of the junction unmatched. The CDR3 is made up of 17 amino acids. In nucleotides, the CDR3 is TGTGCCAGCAGTTTTAATCGTGGTCTAGCGGGAGTGGAGACCCAGTACTTC. It encodes CASSFNRGLAGVETQYF.

This chain links TRBV19 with TRBJ1-5; possible D gene TRBD1, 5 bases. Trimming stripped 3 bases from V and 6 bases from J, with 18 bases between. Germline V gene sequence: CDR1 LNHDA, CDR2 SQIVND (reference sequence). The CDR3 is made up of 16 amino acids. The CDR3 nucleotides are TGTGCCAGTAGTATCGCGACCGCAGGGCTTGGTCAGCCCCAGCATTTT. It is translated as CASSIATAGLGQPQHF.

The J gene is TRBJ2-7, the V gene TRBV7-9; the match to TRBD1 covers 10 bases. J lost 4 bases, V lost 0 bases, and 0 bases had no gene match. The CDR3 extends over 14 amino acids. The germline V gene encodes CDR1 SEHNR and CDR2 FQNEAQ (reference sequence). The CDR3 sequence: CASSLAGQGYEQYF. The CDR3 DNA is TGTGCCAGCAGCTTAGCGGGACAGGGGTACGAGCAGTACTTC.

This clone was counted between two and nine times. The chain employs TRBV28 and TRBJ1-1; possible D gene TRBD1, 5 bases. The ends were cut back, 5 bases at V and 4 bases at J, with 14 bases in the middle. CDR3 length: 14 amino acids. Germline CDR1 reads MDHEN; CDR2 reads SYDVKM. CDR3 residues: CASSPTQVPTEAFF. The DNA of the CDR3 is TGTGCCAGCAGTCCAACACAGGTTCCCACTGAAGCTTTCTTT.

V and J are TRBV19 and TRBJ1-2; tentative D call: TRBD1 (5 bases). Germline V gene data show CDR1 as LNHDA and CDR2 as SQIVND (reference sequence). Trimming shortened V by 8 bases and J by 1 base, and 20 bases separated the two germline ends. The length of the CDR3 is 16 residues. This chain's CDR3 is CASRYRSQAVNYGYTF. In nucleotides, the CDR3 is TGTGCCAGTCGGTATCGATCACAGGCGGTTAACTATGGCTACACCTTC.

The V and J genes are TRBV28 and TRBJ1-5; D is unresolved. CDR3 size: 17 residues. Trimming pared 5 bases from V and 3 bases from J, leaving 20 bases between. Per germline, CDR1 MDHEN and CDR2 SYDVKM. Here the CDR3 reads CASSPSLWPGLNQPQHF. The CDR3 bases are TGTGCCAGCAGTCCCTCCCTTTGGCCAGGCCTCAATCAGCCCCAGCATTTT.

This chain uses TRBV7-3 with TRBJ2-1; D gene uncertain. Germline values: CDR1 SGHTA, CDR2 FQGTGA. V gave up 4 bases and J gave up 0 bases, with 10 bases separating them. CDR3 length: 15 residues. CDR3 amino acids: CASSSASSSYNEQFF. The CDR3 nucleotides are TGTGCCAGCAGCTCAGCCTCTAGCTCCTACAATGAGCAGTTCTTC.

This chain links TRBV11-2 with TRBJ2-2; tentatively, D is TRBD1 (5 bases). V lost 6 bases, J lost 0 bases, and 8 bases lay in between. Germline assignment: CDR1 SGHAT and CDR2 FQNNGV. This CDR3 contains 14 residues. The CDR3 spells CASRRQPNTGELFF. CDR3 nucleotide sequence: TGTGCCAGCAGACGACAGCCGAACACCGGGGAGCTGTTTTTT.

The chain combines TRBV4-1 with TRBJ1-1, with a tentative D call TRBD1 (5 bases). Trimming cost V 6 bases and J 1 base, with 12 bases left between them. The CDR3 has 14 residues. Germline CDR1 MGHRA, CDR2 YSYEKL. The CDR3 coding sequence is TGCGCCAGCAGACAGGCGGGGTCGAACACTGAAGCTTTCTTT. This gives the protein CASRQAGSNTEAFF.

The chain is built from TRBV12-5 and TRBJ2-2, with 8 bases identical to TRBD1. The CDR3 totals 16 residues. The ends lost 3 bases at V and 0 bases at J; junction bases unmatched: 3. Germline CDR1 reads LGHNT; CDR2 reads FRNRAP. The CDR3 DNA sequence: TGTGCTAGTGGTTTCCAGGGACAGGCGAACACCGGGGAGCTGTTTTTT. As protein: CASGFQGQANTGELFF.

This sequence joins TRBV7-9 and TRBJ1-2, with D hard to call. CDR3 length: 14 residues. Trimming took 3 bases from V and 2 from J, leaving 10 bases between them. Germline CDR1 SEHNR, CDR2 FQNEAQ (reference sequence). The CDR3 loop reads CASSFSRGNYGYTF. The CDR3 bases are TGTGCCAGCAGCTTCTCTCGGGGAAACTATGGCTACACCTTC.

The chain couples TRBV27 to TRBJ2-3; 7 nucleotides match TRBD2. CDR1 is MNHEY, CDR2 SMNVEV, per germline (reference sequence). Trimming removed 5 bases from V and 6 bases from J; junction bases left unmatched: 14. The CDR3 totals 16 residues. The CDR3 DNA is TGTGCCAGCAGTCTCCTAGCGGTTCCTGGGCCCGATACGCAGTATTTT. Its translation is CASSLLAVPGPDTQYF.

The rearrangement uses TRBV6-2 or TRBV6-3 and TRBJ2-7, with 7 bases lining up with TRBD1. V trimming: 6 bases; J trimming: 5 bases; junction bases outside the gene matches: 13. This CDR3 has 15 residues. The germline gives CDR1 MNHEY, CDR2 SVGEGT. The CDR3 spells CASSRTGTVRHEQYF. DNA of the CDR3: TGTGCCAGCAGCCGTACCGGGACAGTGAGACACGAGCAGTACTTC.

The chain has TRBV28 and TRBJ2-1; 8 bases agree with TRBD2. Germline trimming cut 3 bases from V and 5 bases from J; bases unmatched to any gene: 6. CDR1 MDHEN and CDR2 SYDVKM come from the germline V gene. CDR3 length: 15 amino acids. CDR3 nucleotides: TGTGCCAGCAGTTTCTGGGATAGCGGGGACAATGAGCAGTTCTTC. It specifies CASSFWDSGDNEQFF.

The genes are TRBV9 and TRBJ2-1, with 7 positions matching TRBD1. The CDR3 contains 13 residues. Germline lookup yields CDR1 SGDLS and CDR2 YYNGEE. V lost 0 bases, J lost 6 bases, and 0 bases stayed unmatched. The CDR3 DNA reads as TGTGCCAGCAGCGTAGGGGACAGCAATGAGCAGTTCTTC. This translates into CASSVGDSNEQFF.

The J gene is TRBJ1-5, the V gene TRBV18, with a possible D match to TRBD1 (6 bases). Trimming removed 0 bases at V and 2 bases at J, with 11 bases between. This CDR3 is 16 amino acids long. Germline assignment: CDR1 KGHSH and CDR2 LQKENI. CDR3: CASSPPGPGGNQPQHF. Written as DNA, the CDR3 is TGTGCCAGCTCACCACCCGGTCCAGGGGGCAATCAGCCCCAGCATTTT.

The chain combines TRBV7-9 with TRBJ2-3, with D tentatively TRBD2 (6 bases). V lost 6 bases and J 2 bases, leaving 12 bases between the germline ends. Germline CDR1 SEHNR, CDR2 FQNEAQ (reference sequence). CDR3 length: 14 residues. Written as DNA, the CDR3 is TGTGCCAGCAGGGGACTTAAGATCACAGATACGCAGTATTTT. It codes for CASRGLKITDTQYF.

This clone came up once. The CDR3 region has the DNA TGTGCCAGTAGTATAGATCTTCTAGCGGGAGTGGCGAATGAGCAGTTCTTC. Its translation is CASSIDLLAGVANEQFF. The J gene is TRBJ2-1, the V gene TRBV19, with 10 bases fitting TRBD2. The CDR3 has 17 residues. Germline trimming cut 0 bases from V and 7 bases from J; bases unmatched to any gene: 9. CDR1 and CDR2 from the germline V gene are LNHDA and SQIVND (reference sequence).

This clone was detected once. The V gene is TRBV9, the J gene TRBJ1-3; 8 bases are a match to TRBD1. Germline CDR1 is SGDLS and CDR2 is YYNGEE. CDR3 size: 17 residues. With 4 bases clipped from V and 4 bases from J, the junction kept 13 bases outside the gene matches. The CDR3, as DNA: TGTGCCAGCAGCCCCCGTGGAACAGGGGGTACGGGAAACACCATATATTTT. This sequence encodes CASSPRGTGGTGNTIYF.

This sequence joins TRBV29-1 and TRBJ1-5, with D hard to call. Trimming left V 4 bases short and J 3 bases short, with 7 bases between. The length of the CDR3 is 12 residues. The germline CDR1 and CDR2 sequences are SQVTM and ANQGSEA. CDR3 residues: CSVGGNNQPQHF. CDR3 in DNA: TGCAGCGTTGGCGGGAACAATCAGCCCCAGCATTTT.

The chain combines TRBV27 with TRBJ1-5, with a possible D match to TRBD1 (6 bases). Germline V CDR1 and CDR2: MNHEY, SMNVEV (reference sequence). This CDR3 comprises 20 residues. V was clipped by 5 bases and J by 0 bases, with 26 bases between them. The CDR3 spells CASSGGAAFKGPFSNQPQHF. Here the CDR3 DNA reads TGTGCCAGCAGTGGGGGGGCAGCGTTTAAGGGACCCTTTAGCAATCAGCCCCAGCATTTT.

V is TRBV6-1 and J is TRBJ2-2; TRBD2 is a possible D gene (5 bases). Germline V gene data show CDR1 as MNHNS and CDR2 as SASEGT. The CDR3 covers 16 residues. Trimming left V 1 base short and J 1 base short, with 10 bases between. The CDR3 protein is CASSEVTAGNTGELFF. The CDR3 DNA reads as TGTGCCAGCAGTGAAGTAACGGCGGGGAACACCGGGGAGCTGTTTTTT.

The chain couples TRBV4-1 to TRBJ1-2, with D tentatively TRBD1 (5 bases). The CDR3 spans 13 residues. Germline V gene data show CDR1 as MGHRA and CDR2 as YSYEKL. V was cut by 0 bases and J by 3 bases, with 5 bases left in between. The chain's CDR3 is CASSQDRDYGYTF. The CDR3 coding sequence is TGCGCCAGCAGCCAAGACAGGGACTATGGCTACACCTTC.

The J gene is TRBJ2-5, the V gene TRBV5-1; TRBD2 matches at 11 bases. Per the germline V gene, CDR1 is SGHRS and CDR2 is YFSETQ. J lost 7 bases, V lost 3 bases, and 11 bases had no gene match. This CDR3 is 16 amino acids long. The CDR3 sequence is CASSSGLADLRGTQYF. The CDR3 nucleotides read TGCGCCAGCAGCTCGGGACTAGCGGACCTACGGGGGACCCAGTACTTC.

V and J are TRBV2 and TRBJ1-1, with TRBD1 as a possible D gene (6 bases). Germline CDR1 is SNHLY and CDR2 is FYNNEI. V was cut by 7 bases and J by 3 bases, with 15 bases left in between. The CDR3 has 14 residues. This CDR3 reads CASTTGQQDTEAFF. The CDR3 DNA follows: TGTGCCAGCACGACCGGACAGCAGGACACTGAAGCTTTCTTT.

The rearrangement joins TRBV10-3 to TRBJ1-6; 9 positions agree with TRBD1. CDR1 is ENHRY and CDR2 is SYGVKD in the germline V gene. This CDR3 is built from 15 residues. V was pared by 6 bases and J by 8 bases, with 8 bases of the junction left unmatched. For the CDR3, the DNA is TGTGCCATCAGGGAACGGGGACAGGGCCATTCACCCCTCCACTTT. This gives the protein CAIRERGQGHSPLHF.

This clone was seen only once. CDR3 DNA sequence: TGTGCCAGTAGTACATCAGGGGGCGCGGGGAATCAGCCCCAGCATTTT. The encoded protein is CASSTSGGAGNQPQHF. This chain joins TRBV19 and TRBJ1-5; TRBD1 matches 8 bases. CDR3 length equals 16 residues. CDR1 LNHDA and CDR2 SQIVND come from the germline V gene (reference sequence). V gave up 4 bases and J gave up 4 bases; unmatched junction bases: 9.

The CDR3 reads CASSLLAGGWNEQFF. Written as DNA, the CDR3 is TGTGCCAGCAGTTTACTAGCGGGAGGGTGGAATGAGCAGTTCTTC. The V gene is TRBV6-2 or TRBV6-3, the J gene TRBJ2-1; TRBD2 aligns across 13 bases. The CDR3 is made up of 15 amino acids. CDR1 is MNHEY, CDR2 SVGEGT, per germline. V was pared by 4 bases and J by 7 bases, with 4 bases of the junction left unmatched.